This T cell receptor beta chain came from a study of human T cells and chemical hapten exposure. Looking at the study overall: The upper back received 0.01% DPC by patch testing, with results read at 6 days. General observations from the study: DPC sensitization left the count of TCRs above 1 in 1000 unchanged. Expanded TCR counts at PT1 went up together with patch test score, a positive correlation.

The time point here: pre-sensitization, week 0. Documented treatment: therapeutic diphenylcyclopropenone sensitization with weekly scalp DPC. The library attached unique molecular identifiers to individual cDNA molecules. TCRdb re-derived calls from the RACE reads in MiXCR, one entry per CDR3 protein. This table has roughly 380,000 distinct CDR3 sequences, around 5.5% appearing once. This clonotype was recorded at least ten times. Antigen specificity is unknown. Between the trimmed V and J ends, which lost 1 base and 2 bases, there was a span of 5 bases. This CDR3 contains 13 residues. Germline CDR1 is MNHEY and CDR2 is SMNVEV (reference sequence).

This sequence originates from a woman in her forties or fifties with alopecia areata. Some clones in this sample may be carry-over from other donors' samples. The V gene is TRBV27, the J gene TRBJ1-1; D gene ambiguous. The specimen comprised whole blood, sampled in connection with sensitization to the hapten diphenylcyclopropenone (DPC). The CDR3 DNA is TGTGCCAGCAGTTTATATGTCAACACTGAAGCTTTCTTT. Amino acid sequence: CASSLYVNTEAFF.